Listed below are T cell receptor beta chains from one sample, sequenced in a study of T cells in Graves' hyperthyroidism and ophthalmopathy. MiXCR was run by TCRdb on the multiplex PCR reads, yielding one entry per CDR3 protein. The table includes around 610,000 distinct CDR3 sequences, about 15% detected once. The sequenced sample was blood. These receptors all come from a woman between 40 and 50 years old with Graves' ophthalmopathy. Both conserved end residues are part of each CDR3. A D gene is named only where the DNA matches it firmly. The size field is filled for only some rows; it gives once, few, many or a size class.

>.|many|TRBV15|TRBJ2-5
CATSAQGGRETQYF
TGTGCCACCAGTGCACAGGGGGGGCGAGAGACCCAGTACTTC
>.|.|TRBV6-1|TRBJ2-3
CASSEAGYPSTDTQYF
TGTGCCAGCAGTGAAGCGGGATACCCTAGCACAGATACGCAGTATTTT
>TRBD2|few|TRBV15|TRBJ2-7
CATSSWRETFSEQYF
TGTGCCACCAGCAGTTGGCGGGAGACTTTCTCCGAGCAGTACTTC
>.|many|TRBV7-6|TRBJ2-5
CASSLVRLGETQYF
TGTGCCAGCAGCTTAGTACGGCTAGGCGAGACCCAGTACTTC
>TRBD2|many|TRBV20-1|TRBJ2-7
CSASPSGSTYEQYF
TGCAGTGCTAGCCCCAGCGGGAGTACCTACGAGCAGTACTTC
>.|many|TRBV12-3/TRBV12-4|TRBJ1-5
CASRTGWGQPQHF
TGTGCCAGCAGGACAGGTTGGGGTCAGCCCCAGCATTTT
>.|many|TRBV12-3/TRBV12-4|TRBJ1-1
CASSLSYMNTEAFF
TGTGCCAGCAGTTTGAGCTATATGAACACTGAAGCTTTCTTT
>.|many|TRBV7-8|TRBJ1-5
CASSLVGGYSNQPQHF
TGTGCCAGCAGCTTAGTGGGAGGGTATAGCAATCAGCCCCAGCATTTT
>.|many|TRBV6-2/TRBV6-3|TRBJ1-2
CASSYPRGATYGYTF
TGTGCCAGCAGTTACCCTCGGGGGGCCACTTATGGCTACACCTTC
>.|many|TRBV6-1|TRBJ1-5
CASSVGLFSNQPQHF
TGTGCCAGCAGTGTTGGTCTATTTAGCAATCAGCCCCAGCATTTT
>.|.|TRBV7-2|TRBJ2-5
CASRPPAGETQYF
TGTGCCAGCAGGCCCCCAGCTGGAGAGACCCAGTACTTC
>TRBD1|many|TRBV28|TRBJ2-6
CASSLWKGARDPGANVLTF
TGTGCCAGCAGTTTATGGAAGGGGGCACGGGACCCTGGGGCCAACGTCCTGACTTTC
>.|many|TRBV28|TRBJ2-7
CASSTASLGEQYF
TGTGCCAGCAGTACTGCCAGCCTCGGGGAGCAGTACTTC
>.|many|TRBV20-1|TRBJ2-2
CSARNRDTGELFF
TGCAGTGCTAGGAACAGGGACACCGGGGAGCTGTTTTTT
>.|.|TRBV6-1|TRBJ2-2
CTSSERRGIPGELFF
TGTACCAGCAGTGAGAGGAGGGGAATACCCGGGGAGCTGTTTTTT
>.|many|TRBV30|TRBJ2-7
CAWSDMTHRGYEQYF
TGTGCCTGGAGTGACATGACCCATCGGGGCTACGAGCAGTACTTC
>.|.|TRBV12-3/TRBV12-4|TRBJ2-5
CASSLPPAPQETQYF
TGTGCCAGCAGCCTCCCCCCAGCCCCCCAAGAGACCCAGTACTTC
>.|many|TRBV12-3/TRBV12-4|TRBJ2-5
CASSLSGNETQYF
TGTGCCAGCAGTTTATCGGGGAATGAGACCCAGTACTTC
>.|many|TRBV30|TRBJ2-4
CAWAPPARINIQYF
TGTGCCTGGGCCCCACCGGCTCGAATAAACATTCAGTACTTC
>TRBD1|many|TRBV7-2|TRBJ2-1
CASSYGQGGEQFF
TGTGCCAGCAGCTACGGACAGGGAGGTGAGCAGTTCTTC
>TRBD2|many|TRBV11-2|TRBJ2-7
CASSLDPSGAYEQYF
TGTGCCAGCAGCTTAGATCCCAGCGGGGCCTACGAGCAGTACTTC
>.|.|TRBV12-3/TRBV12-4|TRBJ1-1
CASSFSSLASQAFF
TGTGCCAGCAGTTTCTCCAGTCTCGCTAGTCAAGCTTTCTTT